Below, one T cell receptor (beta chain) is given with its context. What it binds is unknown. The sample comes from a study of follicular helper T cells after annual influenza vaccination. Time point specified: 2014-2015 season, pre-vaccination. Each time point used about 35 to 100 mL of blood. Study-wide findings and caveats: Most later recoveries of Day 7 ICOS+CD38+ clones were ICOS-CD38- cTfh.

Sequencing of TCRB used Survey level resolution. Profiled with immunoSEQ multiplex PCR; TCRdb holds only in-frame clones, not every one. The table has about 15,000 clones, roughly four fifths seen once. The CDR3 covers 15 residues. Germline V gene sequence: CDR1 SGHAT, CDR2 FQNNGV. Between the trimmed V and J ends, which lost 5 bases and 1 base, there was a span of 14 bases. Material: CXCR5- memory CD4+ T cells sorted from blood, obtained on the day of influenza vaccination. The source is an adult who received the influenza vaccine. The rearrangement uses TRBV11-2 and TRBJ1-1; D call uncertain. The CDR3 here is CASSRQVRTNTEAFF. The CDR3 nucleotides are TGTGCCAGCAGCCGCCAAGTGAGGACGAACACTGAAGCTTTCTTT.